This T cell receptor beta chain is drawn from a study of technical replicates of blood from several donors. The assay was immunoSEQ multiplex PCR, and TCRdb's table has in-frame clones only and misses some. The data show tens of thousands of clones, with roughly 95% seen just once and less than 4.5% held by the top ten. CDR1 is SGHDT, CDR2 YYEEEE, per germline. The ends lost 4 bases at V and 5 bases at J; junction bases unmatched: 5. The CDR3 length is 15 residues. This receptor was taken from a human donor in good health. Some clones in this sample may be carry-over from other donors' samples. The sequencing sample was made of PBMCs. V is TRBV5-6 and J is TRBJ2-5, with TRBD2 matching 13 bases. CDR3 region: CASSKTSGGSETQYF. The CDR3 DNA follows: TGTGCCAGCAGCAAGACTAGCGGGGGGTCGGAGACCCAGTACTTC. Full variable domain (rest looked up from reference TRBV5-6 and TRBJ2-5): DAGVTQSPTHLIKTRGQQVTLRCSPKSGHDTVSWYQQALGQGPQFIFQYYEEEERQRGNFPDRFSGHQFPNYSSELNVNALLLGDSALYLCASSKTSGGSETQYFGPGTRLLVL.